This T cell receptor beta chain was found in a study of T cell repertoires and HLA-DP antigens. Study details: Donors were two male and one female, aged 18-to-29 to 60-to-69. Study-wide findings and caveats: Naive and memory CD4+ repertoires were not analysed separately.

CDR3 length: 15 residues. The germline V gene has CDR1 MDHEN and CDR2 SYDVKM. Germline trimming cut 6 bases from V and 0 bases from J; bases unmatched to any gene: 7. This clone appeared a few times. Its antigen is currently unknown. The PCR primers covered 54 TRBV and 13 TRBJ segments. Profiled with immunoSEQ multiplex PCR; TCRdb holds only in-frame clones, not every one. The data contain roughly 120,000 clones, approximately 92% of them singletons. Sequencing was carried out using CD4+ T cells from PBMCs. This TCR came from a woman aged 18-29 years in good health and CMV-seronegative. V usage is TRBV28 and J usage is TRBJ1-2; TRBD1 matches at 7 bases. In DNA, the CDR3 is TGTGCCAGCAGCGTACCGACAGGGACTAACTATGGCTACACCTTC. This codes for CASSVPTGTNYGYTF.